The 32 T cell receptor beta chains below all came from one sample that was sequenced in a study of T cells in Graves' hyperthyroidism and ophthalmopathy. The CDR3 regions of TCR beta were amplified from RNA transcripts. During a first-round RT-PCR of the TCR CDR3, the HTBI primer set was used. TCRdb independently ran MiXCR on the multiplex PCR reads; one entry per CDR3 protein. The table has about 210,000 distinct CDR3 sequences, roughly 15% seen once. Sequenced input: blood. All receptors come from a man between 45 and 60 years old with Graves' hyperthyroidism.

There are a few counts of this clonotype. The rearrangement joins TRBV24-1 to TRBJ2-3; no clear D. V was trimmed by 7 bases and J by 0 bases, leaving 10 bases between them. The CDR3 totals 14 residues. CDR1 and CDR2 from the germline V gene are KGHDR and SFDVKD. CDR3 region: CATSNEKSTDTQYF. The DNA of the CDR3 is TGTGCCACCAGCAACGAAAAAAGCACAGATACGCAGTATTTT.

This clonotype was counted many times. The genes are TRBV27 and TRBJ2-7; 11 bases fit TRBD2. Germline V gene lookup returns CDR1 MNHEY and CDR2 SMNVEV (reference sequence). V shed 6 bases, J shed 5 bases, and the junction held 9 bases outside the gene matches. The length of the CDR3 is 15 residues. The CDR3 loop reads CASSKLAGVSDEQYF. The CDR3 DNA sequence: TGTGCCAGCAGCAAACTAGCGGGAGTGAGCGACGAGCAGTACTTC.

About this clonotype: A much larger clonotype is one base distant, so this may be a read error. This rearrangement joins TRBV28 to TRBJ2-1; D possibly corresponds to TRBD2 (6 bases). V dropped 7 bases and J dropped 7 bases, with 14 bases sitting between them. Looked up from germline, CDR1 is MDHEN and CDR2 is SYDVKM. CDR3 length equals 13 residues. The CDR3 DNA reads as TGTGCCAGCACGGCGGGATACGTTAATGAGCAGTTCTTC. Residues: CASTAGYVNEQFF. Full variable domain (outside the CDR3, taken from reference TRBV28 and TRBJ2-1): DVKVTQSSRYLVKRTGEKVFLECVQDMDHENMFWYRQDPGLGLRLIYFSYDVKMKEKGDIPEGYSVSREKKERFSLILESASTNQTSMYLCASTAGYVNEQFFGPGTRLTVL.

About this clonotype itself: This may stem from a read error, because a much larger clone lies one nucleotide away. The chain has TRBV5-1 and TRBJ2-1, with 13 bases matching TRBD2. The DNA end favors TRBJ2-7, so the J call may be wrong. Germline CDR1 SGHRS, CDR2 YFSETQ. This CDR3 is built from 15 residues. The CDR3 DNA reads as TGCGCCAGCAGCTTACTAGCGGGAGGGTTCAATGAGCAGTACTTC. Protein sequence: CASSLLAGGFNEQYF.

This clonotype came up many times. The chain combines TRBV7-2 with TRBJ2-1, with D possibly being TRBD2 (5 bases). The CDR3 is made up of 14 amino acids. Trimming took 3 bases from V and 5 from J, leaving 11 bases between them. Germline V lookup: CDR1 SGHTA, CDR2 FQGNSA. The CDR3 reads CASSFQSGDNEQFF. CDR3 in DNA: TGTGCCAGCAGCTTCCAGAGCGGAGACAATGAGCAGTTCTTC.

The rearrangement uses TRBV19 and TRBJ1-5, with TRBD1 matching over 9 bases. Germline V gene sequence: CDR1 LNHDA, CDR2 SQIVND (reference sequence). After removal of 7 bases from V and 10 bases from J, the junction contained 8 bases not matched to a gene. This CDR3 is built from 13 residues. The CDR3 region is CASTPGQGSPQHF. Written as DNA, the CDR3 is TGTGCCAGTACCCCGGGACAGGGTTCACCCCAGCATTTT.

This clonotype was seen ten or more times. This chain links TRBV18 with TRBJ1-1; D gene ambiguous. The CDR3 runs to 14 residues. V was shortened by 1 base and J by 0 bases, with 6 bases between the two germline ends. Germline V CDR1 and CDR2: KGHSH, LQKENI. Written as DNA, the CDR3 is TGTGCCAGCTCACCACAGGGCATGAACACTGAAGCTTTCTTT. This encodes CASSPQGMNTEAFF.

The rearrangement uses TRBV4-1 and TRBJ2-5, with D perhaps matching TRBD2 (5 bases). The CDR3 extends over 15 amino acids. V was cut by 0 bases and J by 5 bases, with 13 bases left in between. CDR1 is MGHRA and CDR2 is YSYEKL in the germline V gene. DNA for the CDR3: TGCGCCAGCAGCCAAGAGGAGGAAGTCTGGGAGACCCAGTACTTC. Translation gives CASSQEEEVWETQYF.

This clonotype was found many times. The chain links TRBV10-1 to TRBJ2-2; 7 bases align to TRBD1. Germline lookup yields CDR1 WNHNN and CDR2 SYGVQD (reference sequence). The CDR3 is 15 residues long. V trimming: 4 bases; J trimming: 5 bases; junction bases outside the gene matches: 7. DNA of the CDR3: TGCGCCAGCAGTGTGGCGGCAGGGGGTACCGGGGAGCTGTTTTTT. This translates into CASSVAAGGTGELFF.

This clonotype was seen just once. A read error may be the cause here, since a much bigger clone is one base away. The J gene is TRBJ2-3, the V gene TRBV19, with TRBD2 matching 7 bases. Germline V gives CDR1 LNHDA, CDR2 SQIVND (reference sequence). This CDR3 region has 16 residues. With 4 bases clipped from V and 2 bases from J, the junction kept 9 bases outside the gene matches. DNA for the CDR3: TGTGCCAGTAGTACCCTCAGCGGGGCAATCACAGATACGCAGTATTTT. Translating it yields CASSTLSGAITDTQYF.

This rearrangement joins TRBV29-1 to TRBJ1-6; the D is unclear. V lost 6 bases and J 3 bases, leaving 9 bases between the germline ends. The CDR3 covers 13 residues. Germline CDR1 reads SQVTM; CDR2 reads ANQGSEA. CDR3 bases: TGCAGCGTCGAACAGAGCTATAATTCACCCCTCCACTTT. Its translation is CSVEQSYNSPLHF.

The CDR3 loop reads CSASPQGGYYGYTF. The CDR3 DNA reads as TGCAGTGCTAGCCCCCAGGGGGGATACTATGGCTACACCTTC. The V and J genes are TRBV20-1 and TRBJ1-2; 7 bases align to TRBD1. Germline CDR1 is DFQATT and CDR2 is SNEGSKA (reference sequence). The length of the CDR3 is 14 residues. V was pared by 3 bases and J by 3 bases, with 7 bases of the junction left unmatched.

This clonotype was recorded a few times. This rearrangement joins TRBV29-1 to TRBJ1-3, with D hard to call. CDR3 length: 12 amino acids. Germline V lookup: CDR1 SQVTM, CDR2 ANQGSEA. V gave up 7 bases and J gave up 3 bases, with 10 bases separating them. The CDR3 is CSGNGFGNTIYF. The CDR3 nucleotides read TGCAGCGGTAATGGGTTTGGAAACACCATATATTTT.

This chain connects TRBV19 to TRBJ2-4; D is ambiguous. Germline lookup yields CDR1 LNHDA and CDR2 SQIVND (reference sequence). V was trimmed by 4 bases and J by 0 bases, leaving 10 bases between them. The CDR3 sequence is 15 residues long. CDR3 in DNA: TGTGCCAGTAGTAGACCCTCGGCAGCCAAAAACATTCAGTACTTC. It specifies CASSRPSAAKNIQYF.

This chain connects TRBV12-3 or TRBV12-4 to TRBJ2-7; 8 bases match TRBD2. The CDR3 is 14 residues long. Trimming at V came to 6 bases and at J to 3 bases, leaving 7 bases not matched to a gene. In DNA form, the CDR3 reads TGTGCCAGCAGGGGGGGGCTAGCGGGCTACGAGCAGTACTTC. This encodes CASRGGLAGYEQYF.

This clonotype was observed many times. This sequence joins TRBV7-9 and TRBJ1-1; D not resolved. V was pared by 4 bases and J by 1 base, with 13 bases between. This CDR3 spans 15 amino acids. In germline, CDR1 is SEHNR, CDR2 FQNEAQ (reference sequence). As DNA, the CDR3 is TGTGCCAGCAGCTCCCTGGGAAGTAGGAACACTGAAGCTTTCTTT. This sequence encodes CASSSLGSRNTEAFF.

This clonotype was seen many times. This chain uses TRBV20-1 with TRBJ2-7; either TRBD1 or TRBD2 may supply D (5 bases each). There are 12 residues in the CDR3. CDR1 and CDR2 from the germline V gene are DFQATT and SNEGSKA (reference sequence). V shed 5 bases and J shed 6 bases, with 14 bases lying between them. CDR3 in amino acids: CSADSSSFEQYF. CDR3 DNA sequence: TGCAGTGCTGACAGCTCTAGCTTCGAGCAGTACTTC.

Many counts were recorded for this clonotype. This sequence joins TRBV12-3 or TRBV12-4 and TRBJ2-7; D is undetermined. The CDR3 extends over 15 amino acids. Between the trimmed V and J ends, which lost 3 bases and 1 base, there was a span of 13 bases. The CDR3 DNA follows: TGTGCCAGCAGTTTTGCCGGGCTTCATTCCTACGAGCAGTACTTC. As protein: CASSFAGLHSYEQYF.

CDR3 loop: CALHRLGEGQTDTQYF. CDR3 coding DNA: TGTGCCCTCCACAGGTTAGGGGAGGGCCAGACAGATACGCAGTATTTT. The genes are TRBV7-8 and TRBJ2-3, with 7 bases lining up with TRBD2. Germline-derived CDR1 and CDR2 are SGHVS and FQNEAQ. V trimming: 11 bases; J trimming: 3 bases; junction bases outside the gene matches: 17. The CDR3 has 16 amino acids. The full variable domain, in which reference TRBV7-8 and TRBJ2-3 provide the parts outside the CDR3, is GAGVSQSPRYKVAKRGQDVALRCDPISGHVSLFWYQQALGQGPEFLTYFQNEAQLDKSGLPSDRFFAERPEGSVSTLKIQRTQQEDSAVYLCALHRLGEGQTDTQYFGPGTRLTVL.

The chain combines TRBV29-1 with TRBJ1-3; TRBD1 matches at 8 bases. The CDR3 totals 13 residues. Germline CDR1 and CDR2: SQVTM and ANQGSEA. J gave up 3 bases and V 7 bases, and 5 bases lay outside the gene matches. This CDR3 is CSGGQGLGNTIYF. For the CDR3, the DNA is TGCAGCGGCGGACAGGGTCTTGGAAACACCATATATTTT.

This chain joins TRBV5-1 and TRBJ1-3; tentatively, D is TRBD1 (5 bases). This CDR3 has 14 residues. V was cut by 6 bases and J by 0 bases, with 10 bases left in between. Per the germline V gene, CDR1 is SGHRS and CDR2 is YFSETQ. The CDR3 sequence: CASKPDISGNTIYF. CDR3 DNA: TGCGCCAGCAAGCCGGACATCTCTGGAAACACCATATATTTT.

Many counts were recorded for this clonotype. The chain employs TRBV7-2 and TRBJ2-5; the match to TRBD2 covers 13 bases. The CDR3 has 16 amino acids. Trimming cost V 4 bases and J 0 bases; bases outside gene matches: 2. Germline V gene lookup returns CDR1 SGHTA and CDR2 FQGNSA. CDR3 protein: CASSWGLAGYQETQYF. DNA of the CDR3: TGTGCCAGCAGCTGGGGACTAGCGGGGTACCAAGAGACCCAGTACTTC.

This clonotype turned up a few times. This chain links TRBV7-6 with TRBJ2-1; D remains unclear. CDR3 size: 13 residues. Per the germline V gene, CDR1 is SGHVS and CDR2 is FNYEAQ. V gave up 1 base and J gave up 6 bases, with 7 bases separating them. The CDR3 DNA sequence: TGTGCCAGCAGCTTAGGTGGCGTCAATGAGCAGTTCTTC. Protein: CASSLGGVNEQFF.

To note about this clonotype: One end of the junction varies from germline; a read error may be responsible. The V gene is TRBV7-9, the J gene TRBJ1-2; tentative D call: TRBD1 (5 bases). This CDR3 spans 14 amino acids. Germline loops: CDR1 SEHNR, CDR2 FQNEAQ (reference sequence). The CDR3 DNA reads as TGTACCAGCAGCTTAGAAGGGACGGCCCTTGGCTACACCTTC. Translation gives CTSSLEGTALGYTF.

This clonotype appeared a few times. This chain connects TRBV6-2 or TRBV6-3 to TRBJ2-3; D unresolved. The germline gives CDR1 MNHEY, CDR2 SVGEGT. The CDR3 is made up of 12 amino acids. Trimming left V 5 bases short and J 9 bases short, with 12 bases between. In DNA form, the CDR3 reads TGTGCCAGCAGTCAGAGACTTACCACGCAGTATTTT. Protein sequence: CASSQRLTTQYF.

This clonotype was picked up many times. As DNA, the CDR3 is TGTGCCAGCAGCCTCGGGCAGAACTCCTACGAGCAGTACTTC. Protein product: CASSLGQNSYEQYF. The chain links TRBV7-9 to TRBJ2-7, with unresolved D. CDR3 length: 14 residues. Trimming took 5 bases from V and 0 from J, leaving 11 bases between them. Germline V gene sequence: CDR1 SEHNR, CDR2 FQNEAQ (reference sequence).

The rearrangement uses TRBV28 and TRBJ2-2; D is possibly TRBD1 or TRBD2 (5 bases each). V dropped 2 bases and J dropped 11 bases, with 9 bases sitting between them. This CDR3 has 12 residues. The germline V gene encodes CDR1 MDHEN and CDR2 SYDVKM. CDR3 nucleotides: TGTGCCAGCAGTTTAATCCGGGGCGAGCTGTTTTTT. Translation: CASSLIRGELFF.

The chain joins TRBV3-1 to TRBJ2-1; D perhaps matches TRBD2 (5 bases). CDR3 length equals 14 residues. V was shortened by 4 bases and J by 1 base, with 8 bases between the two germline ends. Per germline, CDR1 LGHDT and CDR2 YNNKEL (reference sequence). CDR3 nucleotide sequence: TGTGCCAGCAGCCGCGGGCGATCCTACAATGAGCAGTTCTTC. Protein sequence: CASSRGRSYNEQFF.

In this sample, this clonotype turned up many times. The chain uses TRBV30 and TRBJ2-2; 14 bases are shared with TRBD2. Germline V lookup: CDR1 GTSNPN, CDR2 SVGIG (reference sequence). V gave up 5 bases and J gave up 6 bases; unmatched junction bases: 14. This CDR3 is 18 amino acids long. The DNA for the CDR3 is TGTGCCTGGGAAATCGCGGGACTAGCGGGAGTTGTCCCCGGGGAGCTGTTTTTT. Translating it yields CAWEIAGLAGVVPGELFF.

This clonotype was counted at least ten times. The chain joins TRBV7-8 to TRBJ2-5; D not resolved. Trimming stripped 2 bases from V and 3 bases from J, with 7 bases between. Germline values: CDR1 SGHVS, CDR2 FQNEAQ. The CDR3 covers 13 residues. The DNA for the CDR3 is TGTGCCAGCAGCTTAAACAGAGAAGAGACCCAGTACTTC. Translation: CASSLNREETQYF.

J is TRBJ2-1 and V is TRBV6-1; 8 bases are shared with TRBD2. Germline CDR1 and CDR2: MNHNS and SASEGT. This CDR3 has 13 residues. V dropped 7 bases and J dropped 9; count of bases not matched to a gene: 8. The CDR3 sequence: CASTRAGLGEQFF. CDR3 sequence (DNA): TGTGCCAGCACCCGAGCGGGACTAGGTGAGCAGTTCTTC.

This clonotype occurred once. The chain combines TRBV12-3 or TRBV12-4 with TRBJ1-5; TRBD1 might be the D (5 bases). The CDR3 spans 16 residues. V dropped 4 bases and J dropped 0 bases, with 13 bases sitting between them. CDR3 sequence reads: CASSYRGRDSNQPQHF. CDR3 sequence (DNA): TGTGCCAGCAGTTACCGGGGACGGGATAGCAATCAGCCCCAGCATTTT.